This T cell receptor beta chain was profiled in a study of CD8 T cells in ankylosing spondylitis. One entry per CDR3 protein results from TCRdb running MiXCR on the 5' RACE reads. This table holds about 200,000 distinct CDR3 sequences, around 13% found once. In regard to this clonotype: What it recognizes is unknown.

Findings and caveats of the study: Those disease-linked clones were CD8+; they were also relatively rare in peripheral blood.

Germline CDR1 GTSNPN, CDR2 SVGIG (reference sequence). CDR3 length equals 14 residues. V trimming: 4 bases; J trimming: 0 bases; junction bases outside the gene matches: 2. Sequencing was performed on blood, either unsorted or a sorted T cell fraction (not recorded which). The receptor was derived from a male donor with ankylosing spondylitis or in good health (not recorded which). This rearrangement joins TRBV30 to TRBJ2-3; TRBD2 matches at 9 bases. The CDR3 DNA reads TGTGCCTGGACCAGCGGGAGGAGCACAGATACGCAGTATTTT. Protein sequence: CAWTSGRSTDTQYF.